One sample yielded the 8 T cell receptor beta chains listed below, sequenced in a study of blood T cells in healthy people across ages. Together with a sample-barcoded 5' primer, a J-beta primer mix was included in a second PCR lasting about 7 to 12 cycles. TCRdb fed the 5' RACE reads into MiXCR, producing one record per CDR3 protein. The repertoire holds 600,000 to 900,000 distinct CDR3 sequences, with around 25% as singletons. These data were also filed under a second study, of T cells of mothers and their children.

Material for sequencing was blood. The receptor source for this set is a boy aged 5 to 17 in good health.

V gene TRBV5-1 combines with J gene TRBJ2-1; no definite D call. V was pared by 0 bases and J by 3 bases, with 13 bases between. CDR3 length: 16 residues. The V gene's germline CDR1 is SGHRS and CDR2 YFSETQ. The CDR3 spells CASSLASDQFYNEQFF. The CDR3 bases are TGCGCCAGCAGCTTGGCCTCGGACCAATTCTACAATGAGCAGTTCTTC.

This clonotype appeared a few times. The V gene is TRBV6-9, the J gene TRBJ2-5; a weak D match, TRBD1 (7 bases). Trimming shortened V by 0 bases and J by 9 bases, and 17 bases separated the two germline ends. Per the germline V gene, CDR1 is MNHGY and CDR2 is SVAAGI. CDR3 length: 15 amino acids. CDR3 sequence: CASSYSGRGAGSQYF. The CDR3 DNA reads as TGTGCCAGCAGTTATTCGGGCAGGGGGGCCGGGTCCCAGTACTTC.

This clonotype was seen more than once but under ten times. This CDR3 reads CASSRNRGGIYGYTF. The CDR3 nucleotides are TGTGCCAGCAGCCGGAACAGGGGAGGGATCTATGGCTACACCTTC. V gene TRBV3-1 combines with J gene TRBJ1-2, with 7 bases matching TRBD1. V dropped 4 bases and J dropped 4; count of bases not matched to a gene: 9. CDR3 length: 15 residues. Germline V gene sequence: CDR1 LGHDT, CDR2 YNNKEL (reference sequence).

This clonotype appeared a few times. V usage is TRBV30 and J usage is TRBJ2-5, with a tentative D call TRBD1 (6 bases). Germline V gene data show CDR1 as GTSNPN and CDR2 as SVGIG (reference sequence). The CDR3 has 12 amino acids. The V gene lost 4 bases and the J gene lost 1 base, with 7 bases spanning the gap. The CDR3: CAWTTGQETQYF. The CDR3 DNA sequence: TGTGCCTGGACGACAGGCCAAGAGACCCAGTACTTC.

The rearrangement joins TRBV6-6 to TRBJ2-7, with TRBD1 matching 8 bases. V lost 6 bases to trimming and J lost 6 bases; unmatched junction nucleotides: 13. This CDR3 spans 15 amino acids. Germline loops: CDR1 MNHNY, CDR2 SVGAGI (reference sequence). The CDR3 sequence: CASRSFETGDFEQYF. CDR3 in DNA: TGTGCCAGCAGGAGTTTTGAGACAGGGGATTTCGAGCAGTACTTC.

CDR3 residues: CSALAGGSYNEQFF. The CDR3, as DNA: TGCAGTGCTCTAGCGGGGGGGTCCTACAATGAGCAGTTCTTC. The chain links TRBV20-1 to TRBJ2-1; 12 nucleotides agree with TRBD2. CDR1 and CDR2 from the germline V gene are DFQATT and SNEGSKA (reference sequence). The J segment lost 1 base and the V segment lost 5 bases, leaving 0 bases of the junction unmatched. The CDR3 is made up of 14 amino acids.

The gene calls are TRBV30 and TRBJ2-2; no reliable D call. Germline V gene lookup returns CDR1 GTSNPN and CDR2 SVGIG (reference sequence). V lost 3 bases and J lost 4, with 9 bases in between. The CDR3 runs 13 residues. The CDR3 reads CAWRGPSTGELFF. The CDR3 DNA follows: TGTGCCTGGAGGGGTCCCAGCACCGGGGAGCTGTTTTTT.

The chain is built from TRBV3-1 and TRBJ2-3; 7 bases map to TRBD1. The V gene end was trimmed by 5 bases and the J gene end by 2 bases; junction bases not matched to a gene: 7. The germline CDR1 and CDR2 sequences are LGHDT and YNNKEL (reference sequence). This CDR3 is built from 15 residues. CDR3 coding DNA: TGTGCCAGCAGCAGACAGACAGGGACCACAGATACGCAGTATTTT. Protein sequence: CASSRQTGTTDTQYF.